The clone carrying this T cell receptor (beta chain) was observed a handful of times. Antigen specificity is unknown. Expressed TCRB transcripts were sequenced after all isolated RNA was converted to cDNA. Assay: immunoSEQ multiplex PCR; the TCRdb copy retains only in-frame clones and omits some. The sample yields about 660,000 clones, more than 13% seen once. Germline loops: CDR1 SNHLY, CDR2 FYNNEI. The V gene lost 9 bases and the J gene lost 6 bases, with 12 bases spanning the gap. CDR3 length equals 13 residues. This entry is derived from a study of beta chain features in type 1 diabetes. Study-level results: When Type 1 diabetes patients were examined, their TCRB CDR3s proved moderately but significantly shorter in all four CD4+ subsets.

The source of this sequence is a young man with type 1 diabetes. Sequencing was done on a sample of naive CD4+ T cells from blood. This chain joins TRBV2 and TRBJ1-6; no clear D gene. This CDR3 is CASKVGGNSPLHF. In DNA form, the CDR3 reads TGTGCCAGTAAGGTGGGCGGTAATTCACCCCTCCACTTT.